Below, 24 T cell receptor beta chains from the same sample are listed, as sequenced in a study of T cell clonotyping in hematopoietic cell transplantation. The data were produced by immunoSEQ multiplex PCR, yet TCRdb's version contains in-frame clones alone and is incomplete. The sample holds 70,000 or so clones, approximately 94% seen once. Sequenced sample: peripheral blood mononuclear cells. The receptors derive from a man between 45 and 60 years old in good health. Some clones in this sample may be carry-over from other donors' samples.

The V gene is TRBV13, the J gene TRBJ2-2; 11 positions agree with TRBD2. This CDR3 region has 18 residues. CDR1 PRHDT and CDR2 FYEKMQ come from the germline V gene (reference sequence). The V and J ends lost 1 base and 2 bases, in that order; junction bases with no gene match: 6. The CDR3 spells CASSLVVAGGLNTGELFF. CDR3 DNA sequence: TGTGCCAGCAGCTTAGTCGTAGCGGGAGGGCTAAACACCGGGGAGCTGTTTTTT.

This clone was seen only a few times. This chain uses TRBV7-3 with TRBJ2-7, with D possibly matching TRBD1 (6 bases). The germline V gene encodes CDR1 SGHTA and CDR2 FQGTGA. Trimming left V 5 bases short and J 2 bases short, with 10 bases between. CDR3 length: 13 residues. CDR3 in amino acids: CASSPGQTYEQYF. The CDR3 DNA sequence: TGTGCCAGCAGCCCCGGACAGACCTACGAGCAGTACTTC.

The gene calls are TRBV2 and TRBJ1-1; no clear D. The germline CDR1 and CDR2 sequences are SNHLY and FYNNEI. This CDR3 is built from 14 residues. Trimming took off 2 bases at V and 5 bases at J, with 12 bases between the two ends. CDR3 bases: TGTGCCAGCAGTGAACTTGGTGGGTTGACTGAAGCTTTCTTT. Its protein product is CASSELGGLTEAFF. The full variable domain, with the rest looked up from reference TRBV2 and TRBJ1-1, is EPEVTQTPSHQVTQMGQEVILRCVPISNHLYFYWYRQILGQKVEFLVSFYNNEISEKSEIFDDQFSVERPDGSNFTLKIRSTKLEDSAMYFCASSELGGLTEAFFGQGTRLTVV.

The rearrangement uses TRBV29-1 and TRBJ1-2; no firm D call. CDR1 is SQVTM and CDR2 is ANQGSEA in the germline V gene. The CDR3 covers 13 residues. V dropped 4 bases and J dropped 0 bases, with 9 bases sitting between them. This CDR3 reads CSVATQANYGYTF. Written as DNA, the CDR3 is TGCAGCGTTGCAACACAAGCTAACTATGGCTACACCTTC.

This clone was recorded only once. The chain has TRBV9 and TRBJ2-3; 8 bases are shared with TRBD2. V lost 0 bases to trimming and J lost 1 base; unmatched junction nucleotides: 1. Germline CDR1 is SGDLS and CDR2 is YYNGEE. The CDR3 extends over 15 amino acids. CDR3 DNA sequence: TGTGCCAGCAGCGTAGGTAGCGGGGGCACAGATACGCAGTATTTT. Its protein product is CASSVGSGGTDTQYF.

The chain carries TRBV7-2 and TRBJ1-1; TRBD1 agrees at 7 bases. The junction had 2 bases not matched to a gene; V was cut back by 1 base and J by 6 bases. Per germline, CDR1 SGHTA and CDR2 FQGNSA. The CDR3 totals 13 residues. The CDR3 DNA is TGTGCCAGCAGCTTAGGGACAGGCGCTGAAGCTTTCTTT. This encodes CASSLGTGAEAFF. Based on the CDR3 plus reference TRBV7-2 and TRBJ1-1, the full variable domain is GAGVSQSPSNKVTEKGKDVELRCDPISGHTALYWYRQSLGQGLEFLIYFQGNSAPDKSGLPSDRFSAERTGGSVSTLTIQRTQQEDSAVYLCASSLGTGAEAFFGQGTRLTVV.

The rearrangement uses TRBV6-1 and TRBJ2-5; no reliable D call. The CDR3 spans 12 residues. Trimming left V 8 bases short and J 3 bases short, with 10 bases between. Germline V gene lookup returns CDR1 MNHNS and CDR2 SASEGT. CDR3: CASSPNEETQYF. The CDR3 DNA reads TGTGCCAGCTCGCCTAACGAAGAGACCCAGTACTTC.

The chain is built from TRBV30 and TRBJ1-2, with 7 bases fitting TRBD1. Looked up from germline, CDR1 is GTSNPN and CDR2 is SVGIG (reference sequence). The CDR3 length is 12 residues. The V gene end was trimmed by 4 bases and the J gene end by 3 bases; junction bases not matched to a gene: 2. The CDR3 here is CAWIQGYYGYTF. In nucleotides, the CDR3 is TGTGCCTGGATACAGGGGTACTATGGCTACACCTTC.

This clone has a single count. The chain has TRBV28 and TRBJ2-7; 10 bases map to TRBD1. J gave up 0 bases and V 6 bases, and 2 bases lay outside the gene matches. This CDR3 has 14 amino acids. Germline V lookup: CDR1 MDHEN, CDR2 SYDVKM. This chain's CDR3 is CASRGQGTSYEQYF. The CDR3, as DNA: TGTGCCAGCAGGGGACAGGGGACCTCCTACGAGCAGTACTTC.

The rearrangement joins TRBV2 to TRBJ2-7; 8 bases agree with TRBD1. The CDR3 loop spans 13 amino acids. Germline V gene data show CDR1 as SNHLY and CDR2 as FYNNEI. V shed 6 bases and J 7 bases; nucleotides not matched to a gene: 8. CDR3 sequence (DNA): TGTGCCAGCAGGACAGGGGCCATAGGGGAGCAGTACTTC. Residues: CASRTGAIGEQYF. The full variable domain, completed using reference TRBV2 and TRBJ2-7, is EPEVTQTPSHQVTQMGQEVILRCVPISNHLYFYWYRQILGQKVEFLVSFYNNEISEKSEIFDDQFSVERPDGSNFTLKIRSTKLEDSAMYFCASRTGAIGEQYFGPGTRLTVT.

The chain uses TRBV28 and TRBJ1-4, with D possibly TRBD1 on 5 matching bases. Per the germline V gene, CDR1 is MDHEN and CDR2 is SYDVKM. The CDR3 extends over 15 amino acids. V was shortened by 6 bases and J by 2 bases, with 13 bases between the two germline ends. As DNA, the CDR3 is TGTGCCAGCAGCGGGTCCTGGGGGACTAATGAAAAACTGTTTTTT. Translated, it gives CASSGSWGTNEKLFF.

The chain combines TRBV10-3 with TRBJ2-1; possibly TRBD1 for D (6 bases). The CDR3 runs to 18 residues. With 2 bases removed from V and 0 bases from J, the gap between germline ends came to 17 bases. Germline CDR1 is ENHRY and CDR2 is SYGVKD. In nucleotides, the CDR3 is TGTGCCATCAGTGAGCTTCGGACAGATACCGCCTCCTACAATGAGCAGTTCTTC. This gives the protein CAISELRTDTASYNEQFF.

The V and J genes are TRBV6-5 and TRBJ1-2, with D possibly matching TRBD1 (6 bases). Germline V gene lookup returns CDR1 MNHEY and CDR2 SVGAGI. This CDR3 has 14 residues. V was shortened by 0 bases and J by 8 bases, with 13 bases between the two germline ends. As DNA, the CDR3 is TGTGCCAGCAGTTACTCGAGCGGGGGGCGAGGCTACACCTTC. The encoded protein is CASSYSSGGRGYTF.

The V and J genes are TRBV9 and TRBJ1-6, with D possibly TRBD1 on 6 matching bases. The CDR3 sequence is 15 residues long. The germline V and J ends were trimmed by 3 bases and 10 bases, with 17 bases remaining between them. Germline lookup yields CDR1 SGDLS and CDR2 YYNGEE. CDR3 amino acids: CASSASGGAGSPLHF. CDR3 DNA sequence: TGTGCCAGCAGCGCGTCGGGGGGCGCGGGATCACCCCTCCACTTT.

The V gene is TRBV27, the J gene TRBJ2-7; D gene ambiguous. The CDR3 spans 10 residues. The germline CDR1 and CDR2 sequences are MNHEY and SMNVEV (reference sequence). The V and J ends lost 6 bases and 6 bases respectively, with 6 bases between them. Here the CDR3 reads CASSPLEQYF. The CDR3 region has the DNA TGTGCCAGCAGCCCCCTCGAGCAGTACTTC.

The V gene is TRBV6-1, the J gene TRBJ1-5; D possibly corresponds to TRBD1 (6 bases). Trimming stripped 1 base from V and 6 bases from J, with 10 bases between. The CDR3 contains 14 residues. Germline assignment: CDR1 MNHNS and CDR2 SASEGT. The CDR3 spells CASSEGQATQPQHF. CDR3 nucleotide sequence: TGTGCCAGCAGTGAAGGACAGGCGACTCAGCCCCAGCATTTT.

The chain combines TRBV28 with TRBJ1-1, with D unresolved. This CDR3 spans 16 amino acids. V was clipped by 1 base and J by 4 bases, with 16 bases between them. Germline V gene data show CDR1 as MDHEN and CDR2 as SYDVKM. DNA for the CDR3: TGTGCCAGCAGTTTATTGGAGGGCTCAGGATTCACTGAAGCTTTCTTT. Translating gives CASSLLEGSGFTEAFF.

The chain joins TRBV5-8 to TRBJ1-5, with D possibly TRBD1 on 5 matching bases. Germline V CDR1 and CDR2: SGHTS, YDEGEE. This CDR3 region has 16 residues. V lost 4 bases to trimming and J lost 11 bases, with 25 bases between them. The CDR3: CASSPAPPEGRGAQHF. CDR3 DNA: TGTGCCAGCAGCCCCGCCCCCCCTGAGGGACGTGGGGCCCAGCATTTT. The complete variable domain, with remaining parts taken from reference TRBV5-8 and TRBJ1-5, reads EAGVTQSPTHLIKTRGQQATLRCSPISGHTSVYWYQQALGLGLQFLLWYDEGEERNRGNFPPRFSGRQFPNYSSELNVNALELEDSALYLCASSPAPPEGRGAQHFGDGTRLSIL.

The V gene is TRBV7-9, the J gene TRBJ1-2; tentative D call: TRBD1 (5 bases). Germline V lookup: CDR1 SEHNR, CDR2 FQNEAQ (reference sequence). This CDR3 comprises 12 residues. The V gene lost 5 bases and the J gene lost 3 bases, with 7 bases spanning the gap. CDR3 in amino acids: CASSRDDYGYTF. CDR3 sequence (DNA): TGTGCCAGCAGCCGGGACGACTATGGCTACACCTTC. The whole variable domain, filled in from reference TRBV7-9 and TRBJ1-2, reads DTGVSQNPRHKITKRGQNVTFRCDPISEHNRLYWYRQTLGQGPEFLTYFQNEAQLEKSRLLSDRFSAERPKGSFSTLEIQRTEQGDSAMYLCASSRDDYGYTFGSGTRLTVV.

J is TRBJ1-5 and V is TRBV27, with 8 bases matching TRBD1. This CDR3 is 15 amino acids long. Per germline, CDR1 MNHEY and CDR2 SMNVEV (reference sequence). The V gene end was trimmed by 4 bases and the J gene end by 1 base; junction bases not matched to a gene: 3. CDR3 amino acids: CASSSRGRSNQPQHF. CDR3 sequence (DNA): TGTGCCAGCAGTTCCAGGGGGCGAAGCAATCAGCCCCAGCATTTT.

This rearrangement joins TRBV28 to TRBJ1-5; unclear D gene. The germline CDR1 and CDR2 sequences are MDHEN and SYDVKM. This CDR3 has 13 residues. V was pared by 8 bases and J by 0 bases, with 8 bases between. The CDR3 region has the DNA TGTGCCAGCGGCGGGTATAGCAATCAGCCCCAGCATTTT. As protein: CASGGYSNQPQHF. Full variable domain (missing parts from reference TRBV28 and TRBJ1-5): DVKVTQSSRYLVKRTGEKVFLECVQDMDHENMFWYRQDPGLGLRLIYFSYDVKMKEKGDIPEGYSVSREKKERFSLILESASTNQTSMYLCASGGYSNQPQHFGDGTRLSIL.

The chain recombines TRBV11-2 with TRBJ2-7; D uncertain. The CDR3 spans 13 residues. Trimming pared 2 bases from V and 5 bases from J, leaving 10 bases between. Germline-derived CDR1 and CDR2 are SGHAT and FQNNGV. CDR3 amino acids: CASSLSLPDEQYF. For the CDR3, the DNA is TGTGCCAGCAGCTTATCCCTCCCGGACGAGCAGTACTTC.

This clone was seen only once. V and J are TRBV19 and TRBJ1-2; a possible D gene is TRBD1 (5 bases). V lost 3 bases, J lost 4 bases, and 9 bases lay in between. The CDR3 consists of 13 residues. Germline assignment: CDR1 LNHDA and CDR2 SQIVND (reference sequence). Written as DNA, the CDR3 is TGTGCCAGTAGTATCGACAGCCTCTATGGCTACACCTTC. Translating it yields CASSIDSLYGYTF.

This clone occurred a few times. The rearrangement links TRBV29-1 to TRBJ1-2, with D possibly being TRBD1 (6 bases). Germline values: CDR1 SQVTM, CDR2 ANQGSEA. This CDR3 region has 15 residues. With 7 bases removed from V and 3 bases from J, the gap between germline ends came to 21 bases. The CDR3 spells CSGYWGQGEDYGYTF. CDR3 DNA: TGCAGCGGGTACTGGGGGCAGGGTGAAGACTATGGCTACACCTTC.